The present T cell receptor beta chain was sequenced within a study of early T cells in non-severe SARS-CoV-2 infection. Study in general: The sequenced material was bulk RNA from unsorted whole blood, and its chains were unpaired. Study-wide points: Matches to VDJdb favored anti-spike CD8 responses and missed private and CD4 specificities.

Unique molecular identifiers (one per individual cDNA molecule) were attached. Each CDR3 protein is one row after TCRdb ran MiXCR on the 5' RACE reads. The profile shows approximately 42,000 distinct CDR3 sequences, roughly 6.6% of them singletons. The ends lost 3 bases at V and 4 bases at J; junction bases unmatched: 1. Germline V gives CDR1 SGHTA, CDR2 FQGTGA. This CDR3 region has 13 residues. This clonotype was found many times. Antigen unknown. The specimen sequenced was whole blood. The rearrangement links TRBV7-3 to TRBJ1-1; 8 nucleotides line up with TRBD1. This clonotype was sampled from an adult who was a healthcare worker with PCR-confirmed SARS-CoV-2 infection or an uninfected control (not recorded which). The CDR3 coding sequence is TGTGCCAGCAGCTTGACAGGGGTCACTGAAGCTTTCTTT. It specifies CASSLTGVTEAFF. The full variable domain, completed using reference TRBV7-3 and TRBJ1-1, is GAGVSQTPSNKVTEKGKYVELRCDPISGHTALYWYRQSLGQGPEFLIYFQGTGAADDSGLPNDRFFAVRPEGSVSTLKIQRTERGDSAVYLCASSLTGVTEAFFGQGTRLTVV.